The rows below give T cell receptor beta chains drawn from one sample of a study of T-cell reconstitution after alpha-beta-depleted transplantation in children. TCRdb re-called the PCR reads through MiXCR, storing one row per CDR3 protein. The sample has some 590,000 distinct CDR3 sequences, 10% to 13% seen once. The starting material was PBMCs from the stem cell graft donor, obtained from the stem cell graft. The origin of the receptors is a human donor who donated a stem cell graft to a child with acute myeloid leukemia. Both conserved end residues are part of each CDR3. A D gene is named only where the DNA matches it firmly. For some rows the clone size is stated as once, few or many, or as a class when expanded; others skip it.

clone size: many; V gene: TRBV15; J gene: TRBJ1-1; D gene: TRBD1; CDR3 length: 13; CDR3 DNA: TGTGCCACCAGCAGAGCGGACAGGAGAGAAGCTTTCTTT; CDR3 protein: CATSRADRREAFF
clone size: many; V gene: TRBV5-1; J gene: TRBJ2-3; D gene: TRBD2; CDR3 length: 14; CDR3 DNA: TGCGCCAGCGCCGGGACTAGCGAACCAGATACGCAGTATTTT; CDR3 protein: CASAGTSEPDTQYF
clone size: many; V gene: TRBV9; J gene: TRBJ2-3; D gene: TRBD2; CDR3 length: 15; CDR3 DNA: TGTGCCAGCAGCCCGAGAGGGGAGGGCCTAGATACGCAGTATTTT; CDR3 protein: CASSPRGEGLDTQYF
clone size: many; V gene: TRBV12-3/TRBV12-4; J gene: TRBJ2-1; D gene: -; CDR3 length: 15; CDR3 DNA: TGTGCCAGCAGTTTAGGGGAGAGCCGAGGGAATGAGCAGTTCTTC; CDR3 protein: CASSLGESRGNEQFF
clone size: -; V gene: TRBV29-1; J gene: TRBJ2-7; D gene: -; CDR3 length: 12; CDR3 DNA: TGCAGCGCCGAGGCTCCACCCTACGAGCAGTACTTC; CDR3 protein: CSAEAPPYEQYF
clone size: -; V gene: TRBV4-3; J gene: TRBJ2-2; D gene: TRBD2; CDR3 length: 15; CDR3 DNA: TGCGCCAGCAGCCAATTCAGACTAGCGGGAGGGGAGCTGTTTTTT; CDR3 protein: CASSQFRLAGGELFF
clone size: -; V gene: TRBV29-1; J gene: TRBJ1-2; D gene: TRBD1; CDR3 length: 14; CDR3 DNA: TGCAGCGTTCGGCGGGACAGGGGGGACTATGGCTACACCTTC; CDR3 protein: CSVRRDRGDYGYTF
clone size: -; V gene: TRBV9; J gene: TRBJ1-1; D gene: -; CDR3 length: 14; CDR3 DNA: TGTGCCAGCAGCGCGGTTGGGTTGAACACTGAAGCTTTCTTT; CDR3 protein: CASSAVGLNTEAFF
clone size: -; V gene: TRBV20-1; J gene: TRBJ2-5; D gene: TRBD2; CDR3 length: 13; CDR3 DNA: TGCAGTGCCGAGCGGGAGCAGTTGGAGACCCAGTACTTC; CDR3 protein: CSAEREQLETQYF
clone size: -; V gene: TRBV20-1; J gene: TRBJ1-1; D gene: -; CDR3 length: 14; CDR3 DNA: TGCAGTGCTAGTGGAGGGCAAGGACTCACTGAAGCTTTCTTT; CDR3 protein: CSASGGQGLTEAFF
clone size: -; V gene: TRBV4-3; J gene: TRBJ2-1; D gene: -; CDR3 length: 17; CDR3 DNA: TGCGCCAGCAGCCATCCCTCATTGGGGCTAGCGACCAATGAGCAGTTCTTC; CDR3 protein: CASSHPSLGLATNEQFF
clone size: -; V gene: TRBV5-1; J gene: TRBJ2-5; D gene: -; CDR3 length: 14; CDR3 DNA: TGCGCCAGCAGCTTGGGGCAACCAAAAGAGACCCAGTACTTC; CDR3 protein: CASSLGQPKETQYF
clone size: -; V gene: TRBV27; J gene: TRBJ2-5; D gene: -; CDR3 length: 15; CDR3 DNA: TGTGCCAGCAGTCCCCTTCGGGAGTTACAAGAGACCCAGTACTTC; CDR3 protein: CASSPLRELQETQYF
clone size: -; V gene: TRBV25-1; J gene: TRBJ2-3; D gene: -; CDR3 length: 13; CDR3 DNA: TGTGCCAGCAGTACGGGGATCACAGATACGCAGTATTTT; CDR3 protein: CASSTGITDTQYF
clone size: many; V gene: TRBV27; J gene: TRBJ2-7; D gene: -; CDR3 length: 14; CDR3 DNA: TGTGCCAGCTCCCCGGGAATTAAGCCTAGCGAGCAGTACTTC; CDR3 protein: CASSPGIKPSEQYF
clone size: -; V gene: TRBV6-2/TRBV6-3; J gene: TRBJ2-7; D gene: TRBD2; CDR3 length: 14; CDR3 DNA: TGTGCCAGCAGTCCCCTAGCGGGTGAGGACGAGCAGTACTTC; CDR3 protein: CASSPLAGEDEQYF
clone size: many; V gene: TRBV29-1; J gene: TRBJ2-5; D gene: -; CDR3 length: 12; CDR3 DNA: TGCAGCGTCTTGACTGGGGAAGAGACCCAGTACTTC; CDR3 protein: CSVLTGEETQYF
clone size: few; V gene: TRBV4-3; J gene: TRBJ2-4; D gene: TRBD1; CDR3 length: 15; CDR3 DNA: TGCGCCAGCAGCCCTGGGGACAGGGAGGTGAGGATTCAGTACTTC; CDR3 protein: CASSPGDREVRIQYF
clone size: -; V gene: TRBV6-5; J gene: TRBJ2-7; D gene: TRBD1; CDR3 length: 17; CDR3 DNA: TGTGCCAGCAGTTACTCGAACAGGGGGCATACCCCCTACGAGCAGTACTTC; CDR3 protein: CASSYSNRGHTPYEQYF
clone size: -; V gene: TRBV18; J gene: TRBJ2-1; D gene: TRBD1; CDR3 length: 17; CDR3 DNA: TGTGCCAGCTCACGACGGACAGGGGGCGAATTTCTCAATGAGCAGTTCTTC; CDR3 protein: CASSRRTGGEFLNEQFF
clone size: few; V gene: TRBV2; J gene: TRBJ2-3; D gene: -; CDR3 length: 12; CDR3 DNA: TGTGCCAGCAGAGTTTCTAGGAATACGCAGTATTTT; CDR3 protein: CASRVSRNTQYF
clone size: -; V gene: TRBV9; J gene: TRBJ1-2; D gene: TRBD1; CDR3 length: 15; CDR3 DNA: TGTGCCAGCAGCGTAGTCGGACAGGGCTGGGATGGCTACACCTTC; CDR3 protein: CASSVVGQGWDGYTF
clone size: few; V gene: TRBV15; J gene: TRBJ2-1; D gene: -; CDR3 length: 16; CDR3 DNA: TGTGCCACCAGCAGAGATCGAGCGGCAGGGGCCGATGAGCAGTTCTTC; CDR3 protein: CATSRDRAAGADEQFF
clone size: few; V gene: TRBV5-1; J gene: TRBJ2-2; D gene: TRBD1; CDR3 length: 15; CDR3 DNA: TGCGCCAGCAGCATAGGACAGGGGTCAACCGGGGAGCTGTTTTTT; CDR3 protein: CASSIGQGSTGELFF
clone size: few; V gene: TRBV7-6; J gene: TRBJ2-1; D gene: TRBD1; CDR3 length: 16; CDR3 DNA: TGTGCCAGCAGGGGGGGCCGGGACAGGGGTTACAATGAGCAGTTCTTC; CDR3 protein: CASRGGRDRGYNEQFF
clone size: few; V gene: TRBV20-1; J gene: TRBJ2-7; D gene: TRBD2; CDR3 length: 14; CDR3 DNA: TGCAGTGCCATCCGCCCGGCGGGGGTGGACGAGCAGTACTTC; CDR3 protein: CSAIRPAGVDEQYF
clone size: -; V gene: TRBV11-2; J gene: TRBJ1-2; D gene: -; CDR3 length: 15; CDR3 DNA: TGTGCCAGCAGCTGGTCGAGCATTTCAAACTATGGCTACACCTTC; CDR3 protein: CASSWSSISNYGYTF
clone size: few; V gene: TRBV6-1; J gene: TRBJ2-7; D gene: -; CDR3 length: 14; CDR3 DNA: TGTGCCAGCAGGGCCACGTGGGGAGCTTACGAGCAGTACTTC; CDR3 protein: CASRATWGAYEQYF
clone size: -; V gene: TRBV7-2; J gene: TRBJ1-1; D gene: -; CDR3 length: 17; CDR3 DNA: TGTGCCAGCACCCTCGGACGTGGGGTCGGGGAGAACACTGAAGCTTTCTTT; CDR3 protein: CASTLGRGVGENTEAFF
clone size: few; V gene: TRBV24-1; J gene: TRBJ2-1; D gene: TRBD2; CDR3 length: 16; CDR3 DNA: TGTGCCACCAGTGATGTTGTGGCTGGGGAGGGCAATGAGCAGTTCTTC; CDR3 protein: CATSDVVAGEGNEQFF
clone size: -; V gene: TRBV9; J gene: TRBJ1-2; D gene: -; CDR3 length: 15; CDR3 DNA: TGTGCCAGCAGCCCGTCCCTAGGGAGTAACTATGGCTACACCTTC; CDR3 protein: CASSPSLGSNYGYTF
clone size: few; V gene: TRBV5-1; J gene: TRBJ2-3; D gene: -; CDR3 length: 15; CDR3 DNA: TGCGCCAGCAGCTTTGCCCCCGGGGGCACAGATACGCAGTATTTT; CDR3 protein: CASSFAPGGTDTQYF
clone size: few; V gene: TRBV29-1; J gene: TRBJ2-5; D gene: -; CDR3 length: 15; CDR3 DNA: TGCAGCGTTGAGGAGTGGGACGGGGGTGGCGAGACCCAGTACTTC; CDR3 protein: CSVEEWDGGGETQYF
clone size: few; V gene: TRBV29-1; J gene: TRBJ2-5; D gene: TRBD1; CDR3 length: 13; CDR3 DNA: TGCAGCGTTGCTAGGACAGGGGGAGAGACCCAGTACTTC; CDR3 protein: CSVARTGGETQYF
clone size: many; V gene: TRBV10-3; J gene: TRBJ2-7; D gene: TRBD2; CDR3 length: 16; CDR3 DNA: TGTGCCATCAGTGGAGGGTCGTCTAGCGGGACTAACGAGCAGTACTTC; CDR3 protein: CAISGGSSSGTNEQYF
clone size: -; V gene: TRBV25-1; J gene: TRBJ2-5; D gene: TRBD1; CDR3 length: 14; CDR3 DNA: TGTGCCAGCAGTCCGGACAGGGGAGGGGAGACCCAGTACTTC; CDR3 protein: CASSPDRGGETQYF
clone size: few; V gene: TRBV7-2; J gene: TRBJ2-5; D gene: TRBD2; CDR3 length: 16; CDR3 DNA: TGTGCCAGCAGCCCGGGACTAGCGGGGTACCAAGAGACCCAGTACTTC; CDR3 protein: CASSPGLAGYQETQYF
clone size: -; V gene: TRBV19; J gene: TRBJ2-5; D gene: TRBD1; CDR3 length: 15; CDR3 DNA: TGTGCCAGTAGTTGGGACAGGGGCCTCCAAGAGACCCAGTACTTC; CDR3 protein: CASSWDRGLQETQYF
clone size: many; V gene: TRBV29-1; J gene: TRBJ2-1; D gene: TRBD1; CDR3 length: 18; CDR3 DNA: TGCAGCGTTCGAGAGCCCCGACAGGGGGCGAGGATGGGGAATGAGCAGTTCTTC; CDR3 protein: CSVREPRQGARMGNEQFF
clone size: few; V gene: TRBV29-1; J gene: TRBJ2-1; D gene: TRBD2; CDR3 length: 12; CDR3 DNA: TGCAGCGTGTTTACCGGGGGGAATGAGCAGTTCTTC; CDR3 protein: CSVFTGGNEQFF
clone size: many; V gene: TRBV20-1; J gene: TRBJ2-1; D gene: -; CDR3 length: 13; CDR3 DNA: TGCAGTGCTAGGGACTGGATCGTCAATGAGCAGTTCTTC; CDR3 protein: CSARDWIVNEQFF
clone size: -; V gene: TRBV5-4; J gene: TRBJ2-2; D gene: -; CDR3 length: 15; CDR3 DNA: TGTGCCAGCAGCTTCTGGCGGATGAACACCGGGGAGCTGTTTTTT; CDR3 protein: CASSFWRMNTGELFF
clone size: -; V gene: TRBV29-1; J gene: TRBJ2-3; D gene: TRBD2; CDR3 length: 17; CDR3 DNA: TGCAGCGTTGAAGACGGGACTAGCGGGAGGATGACAGATACGCAGTATTTT; CDR3 protein: CSVEDGTSGRMTDTQYF
clone size: -; V gene: TRBV20-1; J gene: TRBJ2-2; D gene: -; CDR3 length: 13; CDR3 DNA: TGCAGTGCTAGAGATCTGCGTACCGGGGAGCTGTTTTTT; CDR3 protein: CSARDLRTGELFF